The present T cell receptor (beta chain) was sequenced within a study of T cell repertoires in cytomegalovirus infection. Looking at the study overall: CMV infection plus the matching HLA type was flagged by public TCR beta signatures.

This clonotype was recorded a few times. Its antigen is unidentified. V shed 2 bases, J shed 0 bases, and the junction held 7 bases outside the gene matches. Per the germline V gene, CDR1 is SEHNR and CDR2 is FQNEAQ (reference sequence). The CDR3 totals 16 residues. Broader study findings: CMV-specific TCR beta clonotypes restricted by HLA-C dominated the ex vivo response. Cumulative frequency of public TCR beta families picked out carriers of CMV plus the relevant HLA.

TCRdb itself ran the reads through MiXCR, one entry per CDR3 protein. Of fewer than 1,000,000 distinct CDR3 sequences listed, more than 25% are singletons. Sequenced here: cultured CD8+ T cells from PBMCs, sampled from culture after CMV antigen stimulation. This receptor was taken from a human donor in good health (CMV status not recorded). Some clones in this sample may be carry-over from other donors' samples. This chain connects TRBV7-9 to TRBJ2-7, with 7 bases matching TRBD1. The CDR3 sequence: CASSLPQGLSSYEQYF. CDR3 nucleotide sequence: TGTGCCAGCAGCTTACCACAGGGGCTGAGCTCCTACGAGCAGTACTTC.